Shown below are 29 T cell receptor beta chains from a single sample sequenced in a study of T cell clonotyping in hematopoietic cell transplantation. The sample's time point: recipient sample about 28 days before transplant, after cytoreduction. This table comes from immunoSEQ multiplex PCR, and its TCRdb copy is limited to in-frame clones, with some not included. The sample records approximately 9,000 clones, over 75% being singletons. The sequencing used peripheral blood mononuclear cells, collected before stem cell transplant. These receptors all stem from a woman aged 55-69 years with acute myeloid leukemia. Some clones in this sample may be carry-over from other donors' samples.

The V call is TRBV28, the J call TRBJ2-6; D is ambiguous. The CDR3 has 16 residues. Trimming took 7 bases from V and 0 from J, leaving 13 bases between them. From germline, CDR1 is MDHEN and CDR2 SYDVKM. In DNA form, the CDR3 reads TGTGCCAGCACCTTGGGATCGCTCTCTGGGGCCAACGTCCTGACTTTC. This translates into CASTLGSLSGANVLTF. Together with reference TRBV28 and TRBJ2-6, the CDR3 gives the full variable domain: DVKVTQSSRYLVKRTGEKVFLECVQDMDHENMFWYRQDPGLGLRLIYFSYDVKMKEKGDIPEGYSVSREKKERFSLILESASTNQTSMYLCASTLGSLSGANVLTFGAGSRLTVL.

This sequence joins TRBV2 and TRBJ2-3, with TRBD2 matching over 7 bases. J was trimmed by 2 bases and V by 5 bases; bases with no gene match: 10. Per germline, CDR1 SNHLY and CDR2 FYNNEI. The CDR3 totals 16 residues. The CDR3 protein is CASSLFGGGLTDTQYF. DNA for the CDR3: TGTGCCAGCAGTCTCTTTGGGGGAGGGCTCACAGATACGCAGTATTTT.

The V gene is TRBV28, the J gene TRBJ2-1, with 13 positions matching TRBD2. Germline V gives CDR1 MDHEN, CDR2 SYDVKM. Trimming removed 0 bases from V and 9 bases from J; junction bases left unmatched: 8. The CDR3 extends over 17 amino acids. The CDR3 DNA sequence: TGTGCCAGCAGTTTATGGGTACTAGCGGGAGGGCCGGGTGAGCAGTTCTTC. It specifies CASSLWVLAGGPGEQFF.

The sample holds one count of this clone. The CDR3 sequence is CASKAPTHGYTF. The CDR3 DNA reads as TGTGCCAGCAAGGCACCTACCCATGGCTACACCTTC. This chain uses TRBV6-5 with TRBJ1-2; D not certain. V was clipped by 7 bases and J by 6 bases, with 12 bases between them. This CDR3 has 12 amino acids. CDR1 MNHEY and CDR2 SVGAGI come from the germline V gene.

The V and J genes are TRBV7-2 and TRBJ1-2; D is unresolved. The V gene's germline CDR1 is SGHTA and CDR2 FQGNSA. The CDR3 loop spans 15 amino acids. V lost 3 bases and J 6 bases, leaving 17 bases between the germline ends. The CDR3 loop is CASSFVRELTDGYTF. Written as DNA, the CDR3 is TGTGCCAGCAGCTTTGTCAGAGAGCTTACTGATGGCTACACCTTC. The full variable domain, with the rest looked up from reference TRBV7-2 and TRBJ1-2, is GAGVSQSPSNKVTEKGKDVELRCDPISGHTALYWYRQSLGQGLEFLIYFQGNSAPDKSGLPSDRFSAERTGGSVSTLTIQRTQQEDSAVYLCASSFVRELTDGYTFGSGTRLTVV.

In its sample, this clone was seen once. The rearrangement links TRBV5-4 to TRBJ2-1; 8 positions agree with TRBD2. The V gene's germline CDR1 is SGHNT and CDR2 YYREEE (reference sequence). V was pared by 2 bases and J by 7 bases, with 8 bases of the junction left unmatched. The CDR3 has 15 amino acids. The DNA for the CDR3 is TGTGCCAGCAGCTTTGATAATGGCGGGAGGAATGAGCAGTTCTTC. This gives the protein CASSFDNGGRNEQFF.

This chain connects TRBV2 to TRBJ2-7; D is possibly TRBD1 or TRBD2 (6 bases each). This CDR3 comprises 14 residues. From germline, CDR1 is SNHLY and CDR2 FYNNEI. V lost 4 bases, J lost 4 bases, and 14 bases lay in between. The CDR3 region has the DNA TGTGCCAGCAGTGCGCGGGACAAGTTTTACGAGCAGTACTTC. It is translated as CASSARDKFYEQYF.

CDR3: CASSQGQGADDSNQPQHF. The CDR3 nucleotides read TGCGCCAGCAGCCAAGGACAGGGGGCGGATGACAGCAATCAGCCCCAGCATTTT. This chain connects TRBV4-1 to TRBJ1-5; the match to TRBD1 covers 10 bases. CDR1 and CDR2 from the germline V gene are MGHRA and YSYEKL. The CDR3 is made up of 18 amino acids. With V trimmed by 1 base and J by 1 base, 7 bases remained unmatched.

The chain employs TRBV19 and TRBJ2-1; D call uncertain. V was shortened by 1 base and J by 0 bases, with 7 bases between the two germline ends. The CDR3 has 15 amino acids. Germline V CDR1 and CDR2: LNHDA, SQIVND (reference sequence). CDR3 nucleotide sequence: TGTGCCAGTAGTATAGCTCTGAGCTCCTACAATGAGCAGTTCTTC. Residues: CASSIALSSYNEQFF.

The table lists this clone with a count of one. The chain employs TRBV19 and TRBJ2-4, with 9 bases aligning to TRBD1. This CDR3 comprises 18 residues. Germline CDR1 is LNHDA and CDR2 is SQIVND (reference sequence). V was clipped by 0 bases and J by 4 bases; unmatched bases: 10. The CDR3 region is CASSIDFSGTGRKNIQYF. In nucleotides, the CDR3 is TGTGCCAGTAGTATAGATTTCTCCGGGACAGGGAGAAAAAACATTCAGTACTTC.

V gene TRBV5-3 combines with J gene TRBJ2-7; 8 nucleotides match TRBD1. TRBV5-3 is designated an ORF whose function remains uncertain. V was clipped by 0 bases and J by 0 bases; unmatched bases: 14. The CDR3 runs 19 residues. The CDR3 is CARSLATRRVTGGSYEQYF. The CDR3 DNA reads as TGTGCCAGAAGCTTGGCCACCAGACGGGTAACAGGGGGCTCCTACGAGCAGTACTTC.

A remark on this clone: An end of the junction does not agree with germline; a read error may underlie this. The V and J genes are TRBV20-1 and TRBJ1-2, with D hard to call. The CDR3 spans 11 residues. The germline gives CDR1 DFQATT, CDR2 SNEGSKA (reference sequence). CDR3 in amino acids: CSASSSYSYTF. As DNA, the CDR3 is TGCAGTGCTAGCTCATCCTATAGCTACACCTTC.

The chain uses TRBV7-9 and TRBJ1-3; no firm D call. Trimming pared 5 bases from V and 6 bases from J, leaving 14 bases between. This CDR3 region has 14 residues. CDR1 SEHNR and CDR2 FQNEAQ come from the germline V gene (reference sequence). The CDR3 loop is CASSLSGVPNTIYF. The CDR3 nucleotides are TGTGCCAGCAGCCTATCCGGGGTGCCAAACACCATATATTTT. The full variable domain, rest sourced from reference TRBV7-9 and TRBJ1-3, is DTGVSQNPRHKITKRGQNVTFRCDPISEHNRLYWYRQTLGQGPEFLTYFQNEAQLEKSRLLSDRFSAERPKGSFSTLEIQRTEQGDSAMYLCASSLSGVPNTIYFGEGSWLTVV.

The J gene is TRBJ2-2, the V gene TRBV19; D is undetermined. The V gene's germline CDR1 is LNHDA and CDR2 SQIVND (reference sequence). V lost 2 bases to trimming and J lost 2 bases, with 12 bases between them. The CDR3 spans 16 residues. In DNA, the CDR3 is TGTGCCAGTAGTATATTAAGGGCCGGTAACACCGGGGAGCTGTTTTTT. Its translation: CASSILRAGNTGELFF.

This chain links TRBV30 with TRBJ2-3; the match to TRBD2 covers 10 bases. Germline lookup yields CDR1 GTSNPN and CDR2 SVGIG (reference sequence). CDR3 length equals 15 residues. V was pared by 5 bases and J by 5 bases, with 10 bases of the junction left unmatched. The CDR3 bases are TGTGCCTGGGGGGCTAGCGGGAGTTCCAGAGATACGCAGTATTTT. Residues: CAWGASGSSRDTQYF.

The chain uses TRBV14 and TRBJ2-5; D is possibly TRBD1 or TRBD2 (6 bases each). TRBJ2-7 explains the end of the DNA better; the J call may be wrong. This CDR3 spans 12 amino acids. Per the germline V gene, CDR1 is SGHDN and CDR2 is FVKESK. CDR3 DNA: TGTGCCAGCAGCCCGGGGGCTATCGAGCAGTACTTC. Its protein product is CASSPGAIEQYF.

The chain links TRBV11-3 to TRBJ2-2, with D perhaps matching TRBD1 (5 bases). Germline V gene data show CDR1 as SGHNT and CDR2 as YENEEA. The germline V and J ends were trimmed by 3 bases and 6 bases, with 8 bases remaining between them. The CDR3 sequence is 13 residues long. CDR3 nucleotides: TGTGCCAGCAGCTTCAGGGATCCCGGGGAGCTGTTTTTT. Its protein product is CASSFRDPGELFF.

The chain has TRBV7-6 and TRBJ1-4; maybe TRBD1 (5 bases). The CDR3 is 15 residues long. Germline assignment: CDR1 SGHVS and CDR2 FNYEAQ. Deletions cut 1 base from V and 7 bases from J, with 13 bases between. The CDR3 region is CASSLDGAQVEKLFF. The CDR3 nucleotides read TGTGCCAGCAGCTTAGACGGGGCGCAGGTTGAAAAACTGTTTTTT.

CDR3 loop: CASSLLGYSYNEQFF. CDR3 sequence (DNA): TGTGCCAGCAGTTTATTGGGGTACTCCTACAATGAGCAGTTCTTC. The V and J genes are TRBV27 and TRBJ2-1; unclear D gene. V was shortened by 1 base and J by 0 bases, with 7 bases between the two germline ends. Per germline, CDR1 MNHEY and CDR2 SMNVEV (reference sequence). The CDR3 runs 15 residues.

The chain has TRBV5-1 and TRBJ2-7, with 7 bases identical to TRBD2. This CDR3 region has 16 residues. Germline-derived CDR1 and CDR2 are SGHRS and YFSETQ. The J segment lost 3 bases and the V segment lost 1 base, leaving 10 bases of the junction unmatched. CDR3 loop: CASSLSPAGPYYEQYF. In DNA, the CDR3 is TGCGCCAGCAGCTTGAGTCCAGCGGGACCTTACTACGAGCAGTACTTC.

This rearrangement joins TRBV27 to TRBJ1-1, with 9 bases that match TRBD1. The CDR3 totals 15 residues. Losses at the gene ends were 5 bases for V and 4 bases for J; bases not matched to a gene: 8. Germline CDR1 MNHEY, CDR2 SMNVEV (reference sequence). DNA of the CDR3: TGTGCCAGCAGTCCCTCGGGACAGGGAGGCACTGAAGCTTTCTTT. It yields the protein CASSPSGQGGTEAFF.

The rearrangement joins TRBV30 to TRBJ2-7; 9 bases agree with TRBD2. J lost 6 bases, V lost 2 bases, and 8 bases had no gene match. The CDR3 totals 14 residues. The V gene's germline CDR1 is GTSNPN and CDR2 SVGIG (reference sequence). The CDR3 sequence: CAWSTGTSSGEQYF. The CDR3 nucleotides are TGTGCCTGGAGTACCGGGACTAGCTCCGGCGAGCAGTACTTC. Complete variable domain (other parts from reference TRBV30 and TRBJ2-7): SQTIHQWPATLVQPVGSPLSLECTVEGTSNPNLYWYRQAAGRGLQLLFYSVGIGQISSEVPQNLSASRPQDRQFILSSKKLLLSDSGFYLCAWSTGTSSGEQYFGPGTRLTVT.

In this sample, this clone turned up once. The chain recombines TRBV19 with TRBJ1-1; D not resolved. The CDR3 covers 16 residues. Trimming shortened V by 6 bases and J by 4 bases, and 21 bases separated the two germline ends. CDR1 is LNHDA and CDR2 is SQIVND in the germline V gene (reference sequence). CDR3 DNA sequence: TGTGCCAGTAGGCCTCCGGGCCGACCTTCGAGCACTGAAGCTTTCTTT. It specifies CASRPPGRPSSTEAFF.

The V call is TRBV5-4, the J call TRBJ2-1; 14 bases map to TRBD2. CDR1 and CDR2 (germline): SGHNT, YYREEE (reference sequence). With 4 bases clipped from V and 10 bases from J, the junction kept 4 bases outside the gene matches. This CDR3 contains 14 residues. The CDR3 DNA follows: TGTGCCAGCAGCCTGGGACTAGCGGGAGACGAGCAGTTCTTC. Its translation: CASSLGLAGDEQFF. The full variable domain, rest sourced from reference TRBV5-4 and TRBJ2-1, is ETGVTQSPTHLIKTRGQQVTLRCSSQSGHNTVSWYQQALGQGPQFIFQYYREEENGRGNFPPRFSGLQFPNYSSELNVNALELDDSALYLCASSLGLAGDEQFFGPGTRLTVL.

The V gene is TRBV11-3, the J gene TRBJ1-2; a possible D gene is TRBD1 (6 bases). The CDR3 extends over 13 amino acids. V was trimmed by 5 bases and J by 2 bases, leaving 9 bases between them. Per the germline V gene, CDR1 is SGHNT and CDR2 is YENEEA. CDR3 residues: CASSPDRNYGYTF. CDR3 DNA sequence: TGTGCCAGCAGCCCGGACAGAAACTATGGCTACACCTTC.

CDR3 bases: TGCAGCGCTTGGGTACCCTCGCTTAGACAGGGGCTGAACACTGAAGCTTTCTTT. This translates into CSAWVPSLRQGLNTEAFF. The chain uses TRBV29-1 and TRBJ1-1; TRBD1 matches 8 bases. Trimming at V came to 7 bases and at J to 0 bases, leaving 19 bases not matched to a gene. The CDR3 consists of 18 residues. Germline V gene lookup returns CDR1 SQVTM and CDR2 ANQGSEA.

CDR3 protein: CASSFGQLHTGELFF. CDR3 nucleotides: TGTGCCAGCAGCTTTGGACAGCTCCACACCGGGGAGCTGTTTTTT. The chain joins TRBV7-8 to TRBJ2-2, with D possibly matching TRBD1 (6 bases). Germline V CDR1 and CDR2: SGHVS, FQNEAQ. The CDR3 runs 15 residues. V lost 3 bases to trimming and J lost 3 bases, with 11 bases between them. Combining the CDR3 with reference TRBV7-8 and TRBJ2-2 gives the whole variable domain GAGVSQSPRYKVAKRGQDVALRCDPISGHVSLFWYQQALGQGPEFLTYFQNEAQLDKSGLPSDRFFAERPEGSVSTLKIQRTQQEDSAVYLCASSFGQLHTGELFFGEGSRLTVL.

This clone was observed a single time. The genes are TRBV7-2 and TRBJ2-1; D perhaps matches TRBD2 (6 bases). CDR3 length: 14 amino acids. The V gene's germline CDR1 is SGHTA and CDR2 FQGNSA. V dropped 5 bases and J dropped 6 bases, with 14 bases sitting between them. Written as DNA, the CDR3 is TGTGCCAGCAGCCCTCTGGGACTCCTCAATGAGCAGTTCTTC. It codes for CASSPLGLLNEQFF.

The chain joins TRBV30 to TRBJ2-7, with D maybe TRBD2 (5 bases). Trimming shortened V by 0 bases and J by 2 bases, and 17 bases separated the two germline ends. From germline, CDR1 is GTSNPN and CDR2 SVGIG (reference sequence). The CDR3 runs to 16 residues. CDR3 sequence: CAWSVGLLRGTYEQYF. The CDR3 DNA reads as TGTGCCTGGAGTGTTGGTTTACTTAGAGGGACCTACGAGCAGTACTTC.